Shown below are 19 T cell receptor beta chains from a single sample sequenced in a study of cytomegalovirus exposure and HLA in healthy donors. The PCR used 60 Vbeta and 13 Jbeta primers. Profiling relied on immunoSEQ multiplex PCR, and the TCRdb table lists in-frame clones only, not all of them. This table has some 120,000 clones, less than 75% appearing once. Material for sequencing was PBMCs. The receptors come from a woman aged 40 to 50 in good health and CMV-seropositive.

CDR3 DNA sequence: TGTGCCAGCAGCGCCGACGGTCGGACGGGACTTTTGAACACTGAAGCTTTCTTT. Protein: CASSADGRTGLLNTEAFF. V gene TRBV9 combines with J gene TRBJ1-1; weak D call: TRBD1 (5 bases). V was shortened by 3 bases and J by 0 bases, with 21 bases between the two germline ends. Germline loops: CDR1 SGDLS, CDR2 YYNGEE. The CDR3 totals 18 residues.

V usage is TRBV27 and J usage is TRBJ2-3; the match to TRBD2 covers 8 bases. The CDR3 contains 15 residues. CDR1 and CDR2 (germline): MNHEY, SMNVEV (reference sequence). Losses at the gene ends were 5 bases for V and 6 bases for J; bases not matched to a gene: 10. CDR3 residues: CASSDRGGLSDTQYF. DNA of the CDR3: TGTGCCAGCAGTGATCGGGGGGGCCTAAGTGATACGCAGTATTTT.

V is TRBV13 and J is TRBJ2-5; 11 bases are a match to TRBD2. The CDR3 has 15 residues. Germline CDR1 and CDR2: PRHDT and FYEKMQ (reference sequence). The ends lost 7 bases at V and 2 bases at J; junction bases unmatched: 6. The CDR3 DNA reads TGTGCCAGCACCGCGACTAGCGGGACGCAAGAGACCCAGTACTTC. Its protein is CASTATSGTQETQYF.

This CDR3 reads CASRGITTGGTEAFF. CDR3 nucleotide sequence: TGTGCCAGTCGCGGCATCACGACAGGGGGTACTGAAGCTTTCTTT. The chain links TRBV19 to TRBJ1-1, with 9 bases aligning to TRBD1. This CDR3 contains 15 residues. CDR1 LNHDA and CDR2 SQIVND come from the germline V gene (reference sequence). V gave up 8 bases and J gave up 5 bases; unmatched junction bases: 12.

This clone has more than one count but fewer than ten. The chain links TRBV6-1 to TRBJ2-1; 12 bases line up with TRBD2. Germline V gene data show CDR1 as MNHNS and CDR2 as SASEGT. The junction had 7 bases not matched to a gene; V was cut back by 8 bases and J by 8 bases. CDR3 size: 14 residues. The CDR3 reads CASQARLAGDEQFF. The CDR3 DNA reads as TGTGCCAGCCAAGCGCGACTAGCGGGAGATGAGCAGTTCTTC.

J is TRBJ2-1 and V is TRBV7-8; 8 bases agree with TRBD1. The CDR3 loop spans 15 amino acids. V lost 5 bases and J lost 4; bases outside the gene matches: 7. Germline V gene sequence: CDR1 SGHVS, CDR2 FQNEAQ. CDR3 region: CASSASGQAYNEQFF. DNA for the CDR3: TGTGCCAGCAGCGCCTCGGGACAGGCTTACAATGAGCAGTTCTTC.

This clone was found a few times. The chain has TRBV7-6 and TRBJ2-3; 10 bases match TRBD2. The CDR3 is 18 amino acids. V trimming: 1 base; J trimming: 3 bases; junction bases outside the gene matches: 10. Germline V lookup: CDR1 SGHVS, CDR2 FNYEAQ. Here the CDR3 reads CASSLEFKRGGRTDTQYF. As DNA, the CDR3 is TGTGCCAGCAGCTTAGAATTCAAGCGGGGGGGCCGGACAGATACGCAGTATTTT.

This sequence joins TRBV7-2 and TRBJ1-1, with D possibly being TRBD1 (5 bases). The CDR3 covers 13 residues. V gave up 6 bases and J gave up 6 bases, with 14 bases separating them. Germline V gene data show CDR1 as SGHTA and CDR2 as FQGNSA. The CDR3 is CASRLTTGAEAFF. The CDR3 DNA follows: TGTGCCAGCAGACTTACAACAGGCGCTGAAGCTTTCTTT. Looking up the rest from reference TRBV7-2 and TRBJ1-1 gives the full variable domain: GAGVSQSPSNKVTEKGKDVELRCDPISGHTALYWYRQSLGQGLEFLIYFQGNSAPDKSGLPSDRFSAERTGGSVSTLTIQRTQQEDSAVYLCASRLTTGAEAFFGQGTRLTVV.

The chain has TRBV4-1 and TRBJ1-1; 8 nucleotides line up with TRBD1. CDR1 and CDR2 (germline): MGHRA, YSYEKL. The length of the CDR3 is 15 residues. V lost 4 bases, J lost 4 bases, and 8 bases stayed unmatched. The CDR3 loop is CASSLVDRASTEAFF. CDR3 in DNA: TGCGCCAGCAGCCTCGTGGACAGGGCGAGCACTGAAGCTTTCTTT.

This clone was counted a single time. This chain uses TRBV7-2 with TRBJ1-5, with a tentative D call TRBD1 (6 bases). V was trimmed by 2 bases and J by 2 bases, leaving 10 bases between them. The CDR3 runs 15 residues. Germline CDR1 is SGHTA and CDR2 is FQGNSA. For the CDR3, the DNA is TGTGCCAGCAGCTTAATTTGGACAGGCAATCAGCCCCAGCATTTT. Its protein product is CASSLIWTGNQPQHF.

A few counts support this clone. The V call is TRBV5-1, the J call TRBJ2-7; 12 nucleotides agree with TRBD2. J gave up 4 bases and V 0 bases, and 14 bases lay outside the gene matches. The germline CDR1 and CDR2 sequences are SGHRS and YFSETQ. There are 19 residues in the CDR3. The chain's CDR3 is CASSLVGGGSSGRGYEQYF. Written as DNA, the CDR3 is TGCGCCAGCAGCTTGGTCGGCGGAGGTTCTAGCGGGAGGGGGTACGAGCAGTACTTC.

In its sample, this clone was seen once. This sequence joins TRBV30 and TRBJ1-3; perhaps TRBD1 as D (5 bases). CDR1 GTSNPN and CDR2 SVGIG come from the germline V gene (reference sequence). Trimming took 5 bases from V and 0 from J, leaving 17 bases between them. CDR3 length: 16 amino acids. The CDR3 DNA is TGTGCCTGGCAAGGACACGCGCCTTCCTCTGGAAACACCATATATTTT. This codes for CAWQGHAPSSGNTIYF. The variable domain in full, completed from reference TRBV30 and TRBJ1-3, reads SQTIHQWPATLVQPVGSPLSLECTVEGTSNPNLYWYRQAAGRGLQLLFYSVGIGQISSEVPQNLSASRPQDRQFILSSKKLLLSDSGFYLCAWQGHAPSSGNTIYFGEGSWLTVV.

This sequence joins TRBV18 and TRBJ1-1, with 11 bases identical to TRBD1. Germline values: CDR1 KGHSH, CDR2 LQKENI. The length of the CDR3 is 17 residues. J lost 0 bases, V lost 2 bases, and 5 bases had no gene match. The DNA of the CDR3 is TGTGCCAGCTCACCAACCGGGACAGGGGGGTTGAACACTGAAGCTTTCTTT. As protein: CASSPTGTGGLNTEAFF.

This sequence joins TRBV7-2 and TRBJ2-1, with D maybe TRBD1 (5 bases). The length of the CDR3 is 13 residues. From germline, CDR1 is SGHTA and CDR2 FQGNSA. Trimming pared 1 base from V and 4 bases from J, leaving 5 bases between. For the CDR3, the DNA is TGTGCCAGCAGCTTAGGACAGTACAATGAGCAGTTCTTC. It yields the protein CASSLGQYNEQFF.

This chain joins TRBV29-1 and TRBJ2-1, with TRBD2 matching over 11 bases. J was trimmed by 0 bases and V by 4 bases; bases with no gene match: 5. The CDR3 runs 16 residues. Germline CDR1 is SQVTM and CDR2 is ANQGSEA. DNA for the CDR3: TGCAGCGTTGCGGGACTAGCGGAGTCCTCCTACAATGAGCAGTTCTTC. Protein: CSVAGLAESSYNEQFF.

The table lists this clone with a few counts. The chain couples TRBV7-7 to TRBJ2-2, with TRBD2 matching 7 bases. J gave up 4 bases and V 1 base, and 6 bases lay outside the gene matches. CDR1 and CDR2 (germline): SSHAT, FNYEAQ (reference sequence). The length of the CDR3 is 16 residues. Here the CDR3 DNA reads TGTGCCAGCAGCTTAGACGTAGGCGGGGGCACCGGGGAGCTGTTTTTT. It specifies CASSLDVGGGTGELFF.

The chain is built from TRBV7-9 and TRBJ1-1, with 9 bases fitting TRBD1. CDR3 length equals 16 residues. From germline, CDR1 is SEHNR and CDR2 FQNEAQ (reference sequence). The V segment lost 2 bases and the J segment 6 bases; nucleotides outside the gene matches: 10. Here the CDR3 DNA reads TGTGCCAGCAGCTTATCCGGGACAGGGAAAATGTCTGAAGCTTTCTTT. Amino acid sequence: CASSLSGTGKMSEAFF.

The chain links TRBV5-6 to TRBJ2-6; D might be TRBD1 (5 bases). V was trimmed by 2 bases and J by 2 bases, leaving 14 bases between them. In germline, CDR1 is SGHDT, CDR2 YYEEEE. CDR3 length: 17 residues. Written as DNA, the CDR3 is TGTGCCAGCAGCTTACTCAGGGTGAGAGCTGGGGCCAACGTCCTGACTTTC. This translates into CASSLLRVRAGANVLTF.

This chain connects TRBV5-1 to TRBJ2-1; TRBD1 aligns across 9 bases. Unmatched junction bases numbered 10, after V lost 5 bases and J lost 7 bases. Germline CDR1 SGHRS, CDR2 YFSETQ. This CDR3 spans 15 amino acids. CDR3 sequence reads: CASRTGTGSPNEQFF. CDR3 bases: TGCGCCAGCAGAACCGGGACAGGGTCCCCTAATGAGCAGTTCTTC. Filled out from reference TRBV5-1 and TRBJ2-1, the complete variable domain reads KAGVTQTPRYLIKTRGQQVTLSCSPISGHRSVSWYQQTPGQGLQFLFEYFSETQRNKGNFPGRFSGRQFSNSRSEMNVSTLELGDSALYLCASRTGTGSPNEQFFGPGTRLTVL.